This is a list of T cell receptor beta chains from one sample in a study of a mutant IDH1 vaccine in newly diagnosed glioma. Some clones are missing from TCRdb's copy, which holds only in-frame ones; the method was immunoSEQ multiplex PCR. In the table there are some 66,000 clones, less than 90% of which are singletons. For these receptors, no antigen is known. Material: PBMCs, obtained from a glioma patient whose treatment included an IDH1 peptide vaccine. Every receptor here comes from a man aged 25 to 40 with glioma. Each CDR3 is given with its conserved first and last residue. The order of the fields is CDR3 protein, V gene, J gene, D gene. D genes are given only for firm matches.

CDR3 protein: CATSSSRVHTEAFF; V gene: TRBV15; J gene: TRBJ1-1; D gene: NA
CDR3 protein: CASSFPGGGGEKLFF; V gene: TRBV7-9; J gene: TRBJ1-4; D gene: NA
CDR3 protein: CASQDRLGGELFF; V gene: TRBV25-1; J gene: TRBJ2-2; D gene: TRBD1
CDR3 protein: CSVILADSYEQYF; V gene: TRBV29-1; J gene: TRBJ2-7; D gene: NA
CDR3 protein: CASSDSWLDTDTQYF; V gene: TRBV6-4; J gene: TRBJ2-3; D gene: NA
CDR3 protein: CASRLNRGGGEKLFF; V gene: TRBV7-8; J gene: TRBJ1-4; D gene: TRBD1
CDR3 protein: CASSLSGYSNQPQHF; V gene: TRBV19; J gene: TRBJ1-5; D gene: NA
CDR3 protein: CASSVGARQEKLFF; V gene: TRBV28; J gene: TRBJ1-4; D gene: NA
CDR3 protein: CASSQAGYSNQPQHF; V gene: TRBV4-2; J gene: TRBJ1-5; D gene: NA
CDR3 protein: CASSIAGKYGYTF; V gene: TRBV19; J gene: TRBJ1-2; D gene: NA
CDR3 protein: CASSPSDRLAEAFF; V gene: TRBV28; J gene: TRBJ1-1; D gene: TRBD1
CDR3 protein: CASSLPEGSGELFF; V gene: TRBV7-9; J gene: TRBJ2-2; D gene: NA
CDR3 protein: CAIGTGFCYEQYF; V gene: TRBV6-4; J gene: TRBJ2-7; D gene: TRBD1
CDR3 protein: CASSLYGQGGYEQYF; V gene: TRBV5-4; J gene: TRBJ2-7; D gene: TRBD1
CDR3 protein: CATSRDGRGTDYEQYF; V gene: TRBV15; J gene: TRBJ2-7; D gene: TRBD1
CDR3 protein: CASSEQTGGLYEQYF; V gene: TRBV2; J gene: TRBJ2-7; D gene: NA
CDR3 protein: CASSQERAGLAIRRETQYF; V gene: TRBV4-1; J gene: TRBJ2-5; D gene: TRBD2
CDR3 protein: CASSLVGETYEQYF; V gene: TRBV5-4; J gene: TRBJ2-7; D gene: NA
CDR3 protein: CASSLVVDTEAFF; V gene: TRBV5-1; J gene: TRBJ1-1; D gene: NA
CDR3 protein: CASNSGGSSYNSPLHF; V gene: TRBV9; J gene: TRBJ1-6; D gene: NA
CDR3 protein: CASSARQEYSNQPQHF; V gene: TRBV9; J gene: TRBJ1-5; D gene: NA
CDR3 protein: CASRTITGQAEAFF; V gene: TRBV2; J gene: TRBJ1-1; D gene: TRBD1
CDR3 protein: CAIFHLSTGELFF; V gene: TRBV6-5; J gene: TRBJ2-2; D gene: NA
CDR3 protein: CASSGFSGGIKKETQYF; V gene: TRBV9; J gene: TRBJ2-5; D gene: TRBD2
CDR3 protein: CSVRETGGNYGYTF; V gene: TRBV29-1; J gene: TRBJ1-2; D gene: TRBD1
CDR3 protein: CASSRQASNQPQHF; V gene: TRBV6-5; J gene: TRBJ1-5; D gene: NA
CDR3 protein: CASRPDRTTEAFF; V gene: TRBV28; J gene: TRBJ1-1; D gene: TRBD1
CDR3 protein: CASRGGTGDKAFF; V gene: TRBV6-1; J gene: TRBJ1-1; D gene: NA
CDR3 protein: CASSLFGTDTQYF; V gene: TRBV7-9; J gene: TRBJ2-3; D gene: NA
CDR3 protein: CASNFIRDRGNQPQHF; V gene: TRBV6-6; J gene: TRBJ1-5; D gene: TRBD1
CDR3 protein: CATSRDRTSGEPYNEQFF; V gene: TRBV15; J gene: TRBJ2-1; D gene: NA
CDR3 protein: CASSGNSYEQYF; V gene: TRBV6-5; J gene: TRBJ2-7; D gene: NA
CDR3 protein: CASSRGGNTIYF; V gene: TRBV6-5; J gene: TRBJ1-3; D gene: NA
CDR3 protein: CASRTGLYNEQFF; V gene: TRBV19; J gene: TRBJ2-1; D gene: TRBD1
CDR3 protein: CASRRDNSYEQYF; V gene: TRBV2; J gene: TRBJ2-7; D gene: NA
CDR3 protein: CASSVTSPGELFF; V gene: TRBV25-1; J gene: TRBJ2-2; D gene: NA
CDR3 protein: CASSLAAVAGPDTQYF; V gene: TRBV5-1; J gene: TRBJ2-3; D gene: TRBD2
CDR3 protein: CSVQTGWSEAFF; V gene: TRBV29-1; J gene: TRBJ1-1; D gene: TRBD1
CDR3 protein: CASSLKGWSNQPQHF; V gene: TRBV5-6; J gene: TRBJ1-5; D gene: NA
CDR3 protein: CASSRGQGGFDEQYF; V gene: TRBV11-2; J gene: TRBJ2-7; D gene: TRBD1
CDR3 protein: CASSGPPWHF; V gene: TRBV28; J gene: TRBJ1-5; D gene: NA
CDR3 protein: CASRPHRTADTQYF; V gene: TRBV7-6; J gene: TRBJ2-3; D gene: NA
CDR3 protein: CASSFSGQGAYGYTF; V gene: TRBV5-1; J gene: TRBJ1-2; D gene: TRBD1
CDR3 protein: CATASPGQGLGEPQHF; V gene: TRBV15; J gene: TRBJ1-5; D gene: TRBD1
CDR3 protein: CASSWDRGREKLFF; V gene: TRBV2; J gene: TRBJ1-4; D gene: TRBD1